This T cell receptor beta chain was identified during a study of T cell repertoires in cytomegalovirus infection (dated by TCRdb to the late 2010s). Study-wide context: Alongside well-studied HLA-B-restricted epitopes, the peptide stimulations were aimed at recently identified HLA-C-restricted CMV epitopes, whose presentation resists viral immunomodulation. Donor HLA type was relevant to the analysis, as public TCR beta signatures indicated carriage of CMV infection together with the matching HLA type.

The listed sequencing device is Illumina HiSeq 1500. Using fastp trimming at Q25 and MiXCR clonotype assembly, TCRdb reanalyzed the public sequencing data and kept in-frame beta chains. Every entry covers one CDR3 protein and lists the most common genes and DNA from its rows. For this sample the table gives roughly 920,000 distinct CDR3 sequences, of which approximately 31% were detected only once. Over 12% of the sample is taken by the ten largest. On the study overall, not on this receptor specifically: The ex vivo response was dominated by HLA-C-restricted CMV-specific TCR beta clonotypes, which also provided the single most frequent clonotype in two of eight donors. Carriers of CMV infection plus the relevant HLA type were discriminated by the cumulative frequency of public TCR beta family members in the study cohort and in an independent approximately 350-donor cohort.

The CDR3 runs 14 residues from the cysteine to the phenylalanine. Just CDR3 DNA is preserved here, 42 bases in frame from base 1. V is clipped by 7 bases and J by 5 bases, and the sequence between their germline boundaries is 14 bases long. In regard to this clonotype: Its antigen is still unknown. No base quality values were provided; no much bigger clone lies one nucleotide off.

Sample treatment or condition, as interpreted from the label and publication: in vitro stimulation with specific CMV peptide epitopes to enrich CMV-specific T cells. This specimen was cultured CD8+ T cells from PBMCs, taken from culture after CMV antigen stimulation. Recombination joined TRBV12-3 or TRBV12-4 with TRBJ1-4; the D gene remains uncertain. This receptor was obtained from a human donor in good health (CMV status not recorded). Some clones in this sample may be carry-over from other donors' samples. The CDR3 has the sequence CASIDGRSNEKLFF. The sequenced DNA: TGTGCCAGCATCGACGGCAGGTCCAATGAAAAACTGTTTTTT.